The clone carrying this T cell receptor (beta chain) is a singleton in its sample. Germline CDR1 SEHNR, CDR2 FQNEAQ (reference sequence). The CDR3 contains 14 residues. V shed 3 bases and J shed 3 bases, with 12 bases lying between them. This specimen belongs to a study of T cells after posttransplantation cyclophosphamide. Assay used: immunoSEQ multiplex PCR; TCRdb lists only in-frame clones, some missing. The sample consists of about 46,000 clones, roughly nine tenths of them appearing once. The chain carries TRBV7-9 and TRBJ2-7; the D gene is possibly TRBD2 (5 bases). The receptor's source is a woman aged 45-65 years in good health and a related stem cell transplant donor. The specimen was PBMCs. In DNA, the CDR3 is TGTGCCAGCAGCTTTCTGTCGGGGAACTACGAGCAGTACTTC. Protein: CASSFLSGNYEQYF. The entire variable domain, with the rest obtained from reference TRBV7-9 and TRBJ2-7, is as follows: DTGVSQNPRHKITKRGQNVTFRCDPISEHNRLYWYRQTLGQGPEFLTYFQNEAQLEKSRLLSDRFSAERPKGSFSTLEIQRTEQGDSAMYLCASSFLSGNYEQYFGPGTRLTVT.